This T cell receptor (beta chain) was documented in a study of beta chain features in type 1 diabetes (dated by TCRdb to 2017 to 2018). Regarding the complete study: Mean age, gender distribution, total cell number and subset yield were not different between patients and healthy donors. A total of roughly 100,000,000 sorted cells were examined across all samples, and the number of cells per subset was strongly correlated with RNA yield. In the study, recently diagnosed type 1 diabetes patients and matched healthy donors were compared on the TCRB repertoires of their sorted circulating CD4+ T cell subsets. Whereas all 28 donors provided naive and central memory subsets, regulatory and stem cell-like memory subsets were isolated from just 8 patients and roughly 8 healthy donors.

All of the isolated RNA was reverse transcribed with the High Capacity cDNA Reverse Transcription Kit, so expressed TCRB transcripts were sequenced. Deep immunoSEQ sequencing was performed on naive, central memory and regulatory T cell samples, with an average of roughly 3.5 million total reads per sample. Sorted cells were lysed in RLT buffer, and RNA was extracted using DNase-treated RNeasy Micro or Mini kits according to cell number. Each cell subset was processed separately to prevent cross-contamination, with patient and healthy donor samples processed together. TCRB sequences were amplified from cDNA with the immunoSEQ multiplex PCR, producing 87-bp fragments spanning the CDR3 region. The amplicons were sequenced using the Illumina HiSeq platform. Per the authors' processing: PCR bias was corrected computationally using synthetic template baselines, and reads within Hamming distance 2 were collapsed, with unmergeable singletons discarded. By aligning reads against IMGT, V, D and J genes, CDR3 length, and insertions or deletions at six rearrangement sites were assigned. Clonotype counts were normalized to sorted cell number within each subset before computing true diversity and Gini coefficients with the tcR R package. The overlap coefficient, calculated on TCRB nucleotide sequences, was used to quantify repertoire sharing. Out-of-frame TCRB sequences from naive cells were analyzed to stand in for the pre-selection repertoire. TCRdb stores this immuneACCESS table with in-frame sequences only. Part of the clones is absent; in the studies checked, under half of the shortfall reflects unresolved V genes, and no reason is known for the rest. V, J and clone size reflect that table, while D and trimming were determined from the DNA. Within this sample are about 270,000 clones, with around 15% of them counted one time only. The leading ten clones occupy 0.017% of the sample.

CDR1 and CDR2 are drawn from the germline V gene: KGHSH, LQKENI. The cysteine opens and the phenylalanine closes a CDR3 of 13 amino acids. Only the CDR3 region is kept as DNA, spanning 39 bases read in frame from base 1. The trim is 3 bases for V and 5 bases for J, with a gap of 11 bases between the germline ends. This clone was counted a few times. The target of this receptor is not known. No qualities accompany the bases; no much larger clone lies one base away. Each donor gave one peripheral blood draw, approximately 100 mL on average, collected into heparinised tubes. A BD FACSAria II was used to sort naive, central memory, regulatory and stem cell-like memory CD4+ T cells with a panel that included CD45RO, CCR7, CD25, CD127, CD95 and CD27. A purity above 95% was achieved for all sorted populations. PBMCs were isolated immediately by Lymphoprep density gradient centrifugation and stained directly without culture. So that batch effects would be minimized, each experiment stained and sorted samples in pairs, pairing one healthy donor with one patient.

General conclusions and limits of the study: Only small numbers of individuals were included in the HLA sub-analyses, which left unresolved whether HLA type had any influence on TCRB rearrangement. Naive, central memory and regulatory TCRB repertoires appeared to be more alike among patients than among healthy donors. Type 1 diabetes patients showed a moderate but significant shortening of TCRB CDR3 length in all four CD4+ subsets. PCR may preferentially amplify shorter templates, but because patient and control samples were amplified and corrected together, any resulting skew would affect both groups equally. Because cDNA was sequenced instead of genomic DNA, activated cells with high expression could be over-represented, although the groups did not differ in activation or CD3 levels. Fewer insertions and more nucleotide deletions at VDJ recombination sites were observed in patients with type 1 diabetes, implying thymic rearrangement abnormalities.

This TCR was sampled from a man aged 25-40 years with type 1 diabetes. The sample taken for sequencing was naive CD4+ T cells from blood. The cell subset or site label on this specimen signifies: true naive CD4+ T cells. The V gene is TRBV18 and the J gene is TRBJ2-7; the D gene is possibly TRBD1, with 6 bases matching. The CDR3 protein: CASSPSTGNEQYF. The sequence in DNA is TGTGCCAGCTCACCCTCCACAGGGAACGAGCAGTACTTC.